This T cell receptor (beta chain) originates from a study of T cell repertoires in aging, cancer and after chemotherapy. Study in general: The whole study produced a dataset of millions of TCR reads.

Regarding the study as a whole: Rebound thymic output was suggested by rising median generation probability during chemotherapy in each cancer cohort.

Peripheral blood genomic DNA, not sorted cells or RNA, was the template. A mixed TRB-A/B primer pool amplified rearranged TRB by multiplex touch-down PCR. TCRdb re-called the multiplex PCR reads through MiXCR, storing one row per CDR3 protein. The sample consists of around 2,000 distinct CDR3 sequences, 60% to 80% of them appearing once. As concerns this clonotype: The target antigen is unknown.

The sequencing sample was made of blood. The receptor's source is a human donor with a solid tumor.

CDR3 bases: TGTGCCAGCAGCCACAGGGGCACAGATACGCAGTATTTT. The encoded protein is CASSHRGTDTQYF. This chain links TRBV7-2 with TRBJ2-3, with a possible D match to TRBD1 (6 bases). V lost 5 bases to trimming and J lost 1 base, with 7 bases between them. The CDR3 has 13 amino acids. Germline values: CDR1 SGHTA, CDR2 FQGNSA. Together with reference TRBV7-2 and TRBJ2-3, the CDR3 gives the full variable domain: GAGVSQSPSNKVTEKGKDVELRCDPISGHTALYWYRQSLGQGLEFLIYFQGNSAPDKSGLPSDRFSAERTGGSVSTLTIQRTQQEDSAVYLCASSHRGTDTQYFGPGTRLTVL.